Listed below are T cell receptor beta chains from one sample, sequenced in a study of blood T cell repertoires in COVID-19. TCRdb's copy holds only in-frame clones and misses some; the assay was immunoSEQ multiplex PCR. The sample carries over 100,000 clones, approximately 85% recorded once. Sequencing input: peripheral blood. The receptors shown here come from a man older than 75 with acute or convalescent COVID-19. Both conserved end residues are part of each CDR3. Each record gives: V gene, clone size, D gene, J gene, CDR3 DNA, CDR3 protein. A D gene is named only where the DNA matches it firmly. Clone size is shown for a subset of rows, as once, few, many or a class of expanded clone.

v_call: TRBV7-2
clone_size: once
d_call: .
j_call: TRBJ2-6
cdr3_nt: TGTGCCAGCAGCTTAGCAGGGGTTAGTGGTGGGGCCAACGTCCTGACTTTC
cdr3_aa: CASSLAGVSGGANVLTF

v_call: TRBV6-1
clone_size: .
d_call: TRBD2
j_call: TRBJ2-1
cdr3_nt: TGTGCCAGCAGTGAAGCGACGGGAGGAGCGGGGAATGAGCAGTTCTTC
cdr3_aa: CASSEATGGAGNEQFF

v_call: TRBV19
clone_size: .
d_call: .
j_call: TRBJ1-5
cdr3_nt: TGTGCCAGTACCTGGGAAGGCGGGGCTCGTCAGCCCCAGCATTTT
cdr3_aa: CASTWEGGARQPQHF

v_call: TRBV7-2
clone_size: once
d_call: TRBD1
j_call: TRBJ1-4
cdr3_nt: TGTGCCAGCAGCTCCGGGACAGGGGAAGGTGAAAAACTGTTTTTT
cdr3_aa: CASSSGTGEGEKLFF

v_call: TRBV5-1
clone_size: .
d_call: TRBD1
j_call: TRBJ2-1
cdr3_nt: TGCGCCAGCAGCGCCCGACAGGGGGGCTCCTACAATGAGCAGTTCTTC
cdr3_aa: CASSARQGGSYNEQFF

v_call: TRBV28
clone_size: .
d_call: .
j_call: TRBJ1-1
cdr3_nt: TGTGCCAGCAGTTTATTACAGATTAACACTGAAGCTTTCTTT
cdr3_aa: CASSLLQINTEAFF

v_call: TRBV5-1
clone_size: .
d_call: TRBD1
j_call: TRBJ1-2
cdr3_nt: TGCGCCAGCAGCCCTAGGGACAGGGGGTCTGACTATGGCTACACCTTC
cdr3_aa: CASSPRDRGSDYGYTF

v_call: TRBV7-2
clone_size: .
d_call: TRBD2
j_call: TRBJ2-5
cdr3_nt: TGTGCCAGCAGTCGAGGACTAGCGGGAGAGACCCAGTACTTC
cdr3_aa: CASSRGLAGETQYF

v_call: TRBV3-1/TRBV3-2
clone_size: .
d_call: .
j_call: TRBJ2-3
cdr3_nt: TGTGCCAGCAGCCAAGCCGAGGGAGGTAATACGCAGTATTTT
cdr3_aa: CASSQAEGGNTQYF

v_call: TRBV9
clone_size: .
d_call: TRBD1
j_call: TRBJ1-5
cdr3_nt: TGTGCCAGCAGCGTAGGGGACAGGGGTCATCAGCCCCAGCATTTT
cdr3_aa: CASSVGDRGHQPQHF

v_call: TRBV6-5
clone_size: .
d_call: TRBD1
j_call: TRBJ1-4
cdr3_nt: TGTGCCAGCAGTAAACAGGGGGCCGGTGAAAAACTGTTTTTT
cdr3_aa: CASSKQGAGEKLFF

v_call: TRBV5-4
clone_size: few
d_call: .
j_call: TRBJ1-5
cdr3_nt: TGTGCCAGCAGCAAGGACAGTAGCAATCAGCCCCAGCATTTT
cdr3_aa: CASSKDSSNQPQHF

v_call: TRBV29-1
clone_size: .
d_call: .
j_call: TRBJ1-2
cdr3_nt: TGCAGCGTTGAAGATCTAGGGGGAGGCTACACCTTC
cdr3_aa: CSVEDLGGGYTF

v_call: TRBV7-9
clone_size: .
d_call: TRBD2
j_call: TRBJ2-2
cdr3_nt: TGTGCCAGCAGCATCGGACTAGATACCACCGGGGAGCTGTTTTTT
cdr3_aa: CASSIGLDTTGELFF

v_call: TRBV7-9
clone_size: .
d_call: TRBD1
j_call: TRBJ1-4
cdr3_nt: TGTGCCAGCAGCTTCGGACAGGGTAATGAAAAACTGTTTTTT
cdr3_aa: CASSFGQGNEKLFF

v_call: TRBV4-2
clone_size: .
d_call: TRBD1
j_call: TRBJ1-4
cdr3_nt: TGTGCCAGCAGCCAAGATCCGGGACAGGGGAATGAAAAACTGTTTTTT
cdr3_aa: CASSQDPGQGNEKLFF

v_call: TRBV7-6
clone_size: .
d_call: TRBD1
j_call: TRBJ2-2
cdr3_nt: TGTGCCAGCAGACTTCGACAGGGGGGGAACACCGGGGAGCTGTTTTTT
cdr3_aa: CASRLRQGGNTGELFF

v_call: TRBV9
clone_size: .
d_call: TRBD1
j_call: TRBJ2-7
cdr3_nt: TGTGCCAGCAGCGTAGAGACAGGGCCCTACGAGCAGTACTTC
cdr3_aa: CASSVETGPYEQYF

v_call: TRBV30
clone_size: .
d_call: .
j_call: TRBJ1-2
cdr3_nt: TGTGCCTGGAGTTGGGGGCAGGGAGGGGGCTACACCTTC
cdr3_aa: CAWSWGQGGGYTF

v_call: TRBV19
clone_size: .
d_call: TRBD1
j_call: TRBJ2-1
cdr3_nt: TGTGCCAGTAGGAACGCAGGACAGGGTATGGGCAATGAGCAGTTCTTC
cdr3_aa: CASRNAGQGMGNEQFF

v_call: TRBV10-1
clone_size: .
d_call: .
j_call: TRBJ1-1
cdr3_nt: TGCGCCAGCAGTGAGGTGGGGGCGGATTACACTGAAGCTTTCTTT
cdr3_aa: CASSEVGADYTEAFF

v_call: TRBV10-1
clone_size: .
d_call: .
j_call: TRBJ2-2
cdr3_nt: TGCGCCCTAAGTGTACAGGGACGGAACACCGGGGAGCTGTTTTTT
cdr3_aa: CALSVQGRNTGELFF

v_call: TRBV19
clone_size: .
d_call: TRBD2
j_call: TRBJ2-1
cdr3_nt: TGTGCCAGTAGCCCGAGTAGCGGGGGATACAATGAGCAGTTCTTC
cdr3_aa: CASSPSSGGYNEQFF

v_call: TRBV10-3
clone_size: .
d_call: TRBD2
j_call: TRBJ2-1
cdr3_nt: TGTGCCATCCAGGGCGGGAGCTCCTACAATGAGCAGTTCTTC
cdr3_aa: CAIQGGSSYNEQFF

v_call: TRBV18
clone_size: .
d_call: .
j_call: TRBJ2-5
cdr3_nt: TGTGCCAGCTCACCCAGACAGGCCGCGCGAGCACAAGAGACCCAGTACTTC
cdr3_aa: CASSPRQAARAQETQYF

v_call: TRBV7-9
clone_size: .
d_call: TRBD1
j_call: TRBJ1-1
cdr3_nt: TGTGCCAGCGGGGGACAGTGGGGGACTGAAGCTTTCTTT
cdr3_aa: CASGGQWGTEAFF

v_call: TRBV4-1
clone_size: .
d_call: .
j_call: TRBJ1-5
cdr3_nt: TGCGCCAGCAGCCACGAAAGAACAGGGCGAAATCAGCCCCAGCATTTT
cdr3_aa: CASSHERTGRNQPQHF

v_call: TRBV10-3
clone_size: .
d_call: .
j_call: TRBJ1-5
cdr3_nt: TGTGCCATCAGTGAGTCGGACGGACAGTTTAGCAATCAGCCCCAGCATTTT
cdr3_aa: CAISESDGQFSNQPQHF

v_call: TRBV14
clone_size: .
d_call: TRBD1
j_call: TRBJ1-5
cdr3_nt: TGTGCCAGCAGCCTAGGGACAGGGAATCAGCCCCAGCATTTT
cdr3_aa: CASSLGTGNQPQHF

v_call: TRBV4-1
clone_size: .
d_call: TRBD1
j_call: TRBJ1-2
cdr3_nt: TGCGCCAGCAGCCGTGGACAGGCTAACTATGGCTACACCTTC
cdr3_aa: CASSRGQANYGYTF

v_call: TRBV11-2
clone_size: .
d_call: .
j_call: TRBJ2-2
cdr3_nt: TGTGCCAGCAGCTTACAGGAAAAGAACACCGGGGAGCTGTTTTTT
cdr3_aa: CASSLQEKNTGELFF

v_call: TRBV4-1
clone_size: .
d_call: .
j_call: TRBJ2-3
cdr3_nt: TGCGCCAGCAGCCCCCGGGGGACTCGCTCAGCAGCGGATACGCAGTATTTT
cdr3_aa: CASSPRGTRSAADTQYF

v_call: TRBV9
clone_size: .
d_call: TRBD2
j_call: TRBJ2-1
cdr3_nt: TGTGCCAGCAGCGGACTAGCGGGAGGCTACAATGAGCAGTTCTTC
cdr3_aa: CASSGLAGGYNEQFF

v_call: TRBV27
clone_size: .
d_call: TRBD1
j_call: TRBJ1-5
cdr3_nt: TGTGCCAGCAGCTACAGGGGTGGTCAGCCCCAGCATTTT
cdr3_aa: CASSYRGGQPQHF

v_call: TRBV5-1
clone_size: .
d_call: .
j_call: TRBJ2-7
cdr3_nt: TGCGCCAGCACCACCAACCCCGGACAGACCTACGAGCAGTACTTC
cdr3_aa: CASTTNPGQTYEQYF

v_call: TRBV3-1/TRBV3-2
clone_size: .
d_call: .
j_call: TRBJ1-1
cdr3_nt: TGTGCCAGCAGCCAAGAGGACAGAGCCACTGAAGCTTTCTTT
cdr3_aa: CASSQEDRATEAFF

v_call: TRBV6-9
clone_size: .
d_call: .
j_call: TRBJ1-2
cdr3_nt: TGTGCCAGCAGTTCCCTGGGGGGGTTGAGATCGTATGGCTACACCTTC
cdr3_aa: CASSSLGGLRSYGYTF

v_call: TRBV11-2
clone_size: .
d_call: TRBD1
j_call: TRBJ2-7
cdr3_nt: TGTGCCAGCAGCCCGGACAGGTCGGGTGAGCAGTACTTC
cdr3_aa: CASSPDRSGEQYF

v_call: TRBV18
clone_size: .
d_call: .
j_call: TRBJ2-2
cdr3_nt: TGTGCCAGCTCACCACCGCTTGCTCAGGGGTCTACCGGGGAGCTGTTTTTT
cdr3_aa: CASSPPLAQGSTGELFF

v_call: TRBV14
clone_size: few
d_call: TRBD1
j_call: TRBJ2-7
cdr3_nt: TGTGCCAGCAGCCAACAACCACAGGGGCAAAGGTACGAGCAGTACTTC
cdr3_aa: CASSQQPQGQRYEQYF

v_call: TRBV9
clone_size: once
d_call: TRBD2
j_call: TRBJ2-1
cdr3_nt: TGTGCCAGCAGCGTAGGACTAGCGCAAATTTACAATGAGCAGTTCTTC
cdr3_aa: CASSVGLAQIYNEQFF

v_call: TRBV10-3
clone_size: .
d_call: .
j_call: TRBJ1-3
cdr3_nt: TGTGCCATAGCGGACGGATTAACTGGAAACACCATATATTTT
cdr3_aa: CAIADGLTGNTIYF

v_call: TRBV11-2
clone_size: .
d_call: TRBD1
j_call: TRBJ1-6
cdr3_nt: TGTGCCAGCAGCTTCTTAACAGGGGGCCAGTCACCCCTCCACTTT
cdr3_aa: CASSFLTGGQSPLHF

v_call: TRBV21-1
clone_size: .
d_call: .
j_call: TRBJ1-6
cdr3_nt: TGTGCCAGCAGCAAAGGGGGAACGACAGGGCCGGAGAATTCACCCCTCCACTTT
cdr3_aa: CASSKGGTTGPENSPLHF

v_call: TRBV18
clone_size: .
d_call: TRBD1
j_call: TRBJ2-6
cdr3_nt: TGTGCCAGCTCACCCTACACGGGGCAGGGGGCCCCCTCTGGGGCCAACGTCCTGACTTTC
cdr3_aa: CASSPYTGQGAPSGANVLTF

v_call: TRBV6-2/TRBV6-3
clone_size: .
d_call: .
j_call: TRBJ1-1
cdr3_nt: TGTGCCAGCAGCCTGGGACAATCCACTGAAGCTTTCTTT
cdr3_aa: CASSLGQSTEAFF

v_call: TRBV5-5
clone_size: .
d_call: TRBD1
j_call: TRBJ1-1
cdr3_nt: TGTGCCAGCAGCTTCTACAGGGGGCCCCCCTTGGAAGCTTTCTTT
cdr3_aa: CASSFYRGPPLEAFF

v_call: TRBV7-9
clone_size: .
d_call: .
j_call: TRBJ1-2
cdr3_nt: TGTGCCAGCAGCTTAGGGGCAGGCTTCTATGGCTACACCTTC
cdr3_aa: CASSLGAGFYGYTF

v_call: TRBV4-3
clone_size: .
d_call: TRBD1
j_call: TRBJ2-3
cdr3_nt: TGCGCCAGCAGCCAAGAGGGACAGGGGGCATGGGCAGATACGCAGTATTTT
cdr3_aa: CASSQEGQGAWADTQYF

v_call: TRBV27
clone_size: .
d_call: TRBD1
j_call: TRBJ1-3
cdr3_nt: TGTGCCAGCAGTTTAAGTAACCCACCCGGGACAGGATACCAGGGGGCTGGAAACACCATATATTTT
cdr3_aa: CASSLSNPPGTGYQGAGNTIYF

v_call: TRBV1
clone_size: once
d_call: .
j_call: TRBJ2-7
cdr3_nt: TGCACCAGCAGCCTAGCCCTCATCGAGCCCAACCCCTCCTACGAGCAGTACTTC
cdr3_aa: CTSSLALIEPNPSYEQYF

v_call: TRBV5-5
clone_size: .
d_call: TRBD1
j_call: TRBJ1-4
cdr3_nt: TGTGCCAGCAGCTCGGGACAGCTTGCAACTAATGAAAAACTGTTTTTT
cdr3_aa: CASSSGQLATNEKLFF

v_call: TRBV6-1
clone_size: once
d_call: .
j_call: TRBJ1-6
cdr3_nt: TGTGCCAGCAGTGAAACCCCACAGGGTTTTGCCTATAATTCACCCCTCCACTTT
cdr3_aa: CASSETPQGFAYNSPLHF

v_call: TRBV3-1/TRBV3-2
clone_size: .
d_call: .
j_call: TRBJ1-5
cdr3_nt: TGTGCCAGCACCAAGGGAGCAGGGGGCAATCAGCCCCAGCATTTT
cdr3_aa: CASTKGAGGNQPQHF

v_call: TRBV6-6
clone_size: .
d_call: .
j_call: TRBJ2-1
cdr3_nt: TGTGCCAGCAGTTACGGCAGGGCCTCCGATGAGCAGTTCTTC
cdr3_aa: CASSYGRASDEQFF

v_call: TRBV5-6
clone_size: .
d_call: .
j_call: TRBJ1-5
cdr3_nt: TGTGCCAGCAGCACCACAACAGGGAACAATCAGCCCCAGCATTTT
cdr3_aa: CASSTTTGNNQPQHF

v_call: TRBV25-1
clone_size: .
d_call: .
j_call: TRBJ2-1
cdr3_nt: TGTGCCAGCAGTGTCAGCGACCACTACAATGAGCAGTTCTTC
cdr3_aa: CASSVSDHYNEQFF

v_call: TRBV7-2
clone_size: few
d_call: TRBD2
j_call: TRBJ2-1
cdr3_nt: TGTGCCAGCAGCACTGGGACTAGCGGCCGTCTAGGTGAGCAGTTCTTC
cdr3_aa: CASSTGTSGRLGEQFF